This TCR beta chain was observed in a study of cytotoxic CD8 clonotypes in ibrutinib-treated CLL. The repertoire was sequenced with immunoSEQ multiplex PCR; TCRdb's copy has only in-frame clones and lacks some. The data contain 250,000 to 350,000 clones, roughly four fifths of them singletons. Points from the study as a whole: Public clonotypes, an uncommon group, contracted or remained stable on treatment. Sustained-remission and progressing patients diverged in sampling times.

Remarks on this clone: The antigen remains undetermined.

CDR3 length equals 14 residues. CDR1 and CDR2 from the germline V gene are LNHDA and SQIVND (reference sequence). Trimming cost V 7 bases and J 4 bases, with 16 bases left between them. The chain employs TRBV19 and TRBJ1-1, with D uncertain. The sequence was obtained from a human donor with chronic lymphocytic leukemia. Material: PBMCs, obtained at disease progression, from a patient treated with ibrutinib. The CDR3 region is CASTVYMRATEAFF. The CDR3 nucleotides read TGTGCCAGTACCGTGTATATGAGGGCCACTGAAGCTTTCTTT.